Listed below are T cell receptor beta chains from one sample, sequenced in a study of OX40 agonist ivuxolimab in advanced cancers. Measured with immunoSEQ multiplex PCR; TCRdb has only the in-frame clones, and not every one. The table lists some 83,000 clones, 65% to 90% of them singletons. The sequences come from CD4+ or CD8+ T cells sorted from blood, collected in a trial of the OX40 agonist ivuxolimab. These receptors were taken from an adult with an advanced solid tumor such as melanoma, head and neck, liver or kidney cancer. CDR3s leave out the opening cysteine and the closing phenylalanine or tryptophan. The order of the fields is V gene, J gene, CDR3 protein.

>TRBV27|TRBJ1-2
ASRRQGARYGYT
>TRBV9|TRBJ2-1
ASSSGGNEQF
>TRBV27|TRBJ2-3
ASSFRVEHLSTDTQY
>TRBV28|TRBJ1-1
ASSLRTGGVLNTEAF
>TRBV6-5|TRBJ1-1
ASSYGLRTEAF
>TRBV20-1|TRBJ1-1
SAFNSQAF
>TRBV5-5|TRBJ2-1
ASSADRASYNEQF
>TRBV2|TRBJ2-7
ASTLGGAEQY
>TRBV28|TRBJ2-7
ASTNSGTDSYEQY
>TRBV27|TRBJ1-5
ASRPHGQGGQPQH
>TRBV28|TRBJ1-1
ASRPGQLNTEAF
>TRBV9|TRBJ1-4
ASSLGSALATNEKLF
>TRBV7-2|TRBJ2-3
ASSQGLARTDTQY
>TRBV15|TRBJ1-4
ATSRVQGANEKLF
>TRBV6-1|TRBJ1-3
ASSLGYQAGNTIY
>TRBV11-3|TRBJ2-1
ASSLPPSGHYNEQF
>TRBV5-1|TRBJ2-7
ASSSYRGATYEQY
>TRBV18|TRBJ1-2
ASSPRSSGPGGYGYT
>TRBV27|TRBJ1-5
ASSTGTGDFNQPQH
>TRBV28|TRBJ1-3
ASSAGTGRT
>TRBV7-6|TRBJ1-4
ASSLAPTLEVEKLF
>TRBV6-5|TRBJ1-1
ASSWDRGTEAF
>TRBV14|TRBJ1-1
ASSQSFGNTEAF
>TRBV10-3|TRBJ2-1
AISESPNNEQF
>TRBV28|TRBJ1-5
ASSLWWTSNQPQH
>TRBV19|TRBJ2-2
ASSIVGELF
>TRBV7-2|TRBJ2-5
ASSLAAGLETQY
>TRBV5-5|TRBJ2-5
ASSGDPGGRETQY
>TRBV14|TRBJ1-1
ASSQESGSFRGMNTEAF
>TRBV5-1|TRBJ2-7
ASSLSRQGIGEQY
>TRBV29-1|TRBJ2-7
SVADGSYEQY